The T cell receptor (beta chain) described here comes from a study of shared clonotypes between healthy human individuals. Study outcomes and limitations: Limitation of the genetic and exposure-history diversity represented came from the few donors.

Only one count was recorded for this clone. Antigen unknown. Assay: immunoSEQ multiplex PCR; the TCRdb copy retains only in-frame clones and omits some. The sample has around 500,000 clones; 76% are singletons. Per the germline V gene, CDR1 is MNHEY and CDR2 is SVGAGI. V dropped 5 bases and J dropped 7; count of bases not matched to a gene: 7. CDR3 length equals 15 residues. Each donor was a Caucasian adult residing in Nashville, Tennessee. Sequenced sample: PBMCs. The chain links TRBV6-5 to TRBJ1-4, with TRBD1 matching over 10 bases. This TCR was sampled from a woman in her 40s in good health. Some clones in this sample may be carry-over from other donors' samples. The CDR3 DNA is TGTGCCAGCAGTCATTCGACAGGGGGCCGTGAAAAACTGTTTTTT. It is translated as CASSHSTGGREKLFF.